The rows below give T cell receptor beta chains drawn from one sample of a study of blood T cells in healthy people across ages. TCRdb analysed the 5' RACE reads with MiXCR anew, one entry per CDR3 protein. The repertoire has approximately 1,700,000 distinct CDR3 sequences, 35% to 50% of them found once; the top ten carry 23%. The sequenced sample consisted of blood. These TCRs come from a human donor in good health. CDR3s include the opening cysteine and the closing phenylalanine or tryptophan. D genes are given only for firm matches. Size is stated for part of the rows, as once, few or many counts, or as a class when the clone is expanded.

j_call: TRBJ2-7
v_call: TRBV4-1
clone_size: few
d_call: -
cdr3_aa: CASSPDSTGAYEQYF
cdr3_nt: TGCGCCAGCAGCCCCGACTCGACAGGCGCCTACGAGCAGTACTTC

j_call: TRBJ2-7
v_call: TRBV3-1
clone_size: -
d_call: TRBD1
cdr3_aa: CASSAGWTGAYEQYF
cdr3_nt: TGTGCCAGCAGTGCTGGATGGACAGGGGCCTACGAGCAGTACTTC

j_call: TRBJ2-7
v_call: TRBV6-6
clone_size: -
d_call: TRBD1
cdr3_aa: CASSYDRQGFHEQYF
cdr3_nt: TGTGCCAGCAGTTACGATCGACAGGGGTTCCACGAGCAGTACTTC

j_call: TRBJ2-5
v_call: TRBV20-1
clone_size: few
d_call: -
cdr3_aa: CSARVSSIETQYF
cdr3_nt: TGCAGTGCTAGGGTGTCTAGTATTGAGACCCAGTACTTC

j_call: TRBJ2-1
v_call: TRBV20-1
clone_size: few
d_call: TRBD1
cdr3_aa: CSARDRTGQGALTGNEQFF
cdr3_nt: TGCAGTGCTAGAGATCGGACGGGACAGGGGGCCCTCACGGGCAATGAGCAGTTCTTC

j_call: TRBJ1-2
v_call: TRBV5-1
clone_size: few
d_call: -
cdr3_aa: CASSLAGRSYGYTF
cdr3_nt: TGCGCCAGCAGCTTGGCGGGACGGAGCTATGGCTACACCTTC

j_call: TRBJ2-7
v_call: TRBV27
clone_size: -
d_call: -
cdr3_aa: CASSPTFGFEQYF
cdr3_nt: TGTGCCAGCAGTCCGACCTTTGGATTTGAGCAGTACTTC

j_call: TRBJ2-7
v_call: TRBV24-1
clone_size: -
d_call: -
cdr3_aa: CATSEPSSYEQYF
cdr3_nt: TGTGCCACCAGTGAGCCATCGAGCTACGAGCAGTACTTC

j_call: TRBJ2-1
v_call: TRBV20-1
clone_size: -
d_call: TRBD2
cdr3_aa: CSARTSGGESYNEQFF
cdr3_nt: TGCAGTGCCAGGACTAGCGGGGGGGAAAGTTACAATGAGCAGTTCTTC

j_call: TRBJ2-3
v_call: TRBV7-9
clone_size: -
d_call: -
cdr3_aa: CASSSQAGYGPTDTQYF
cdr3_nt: TGTGCCAGCAGCTCCCAGGCGGGGTATGGGCCCACAGATACGCAGTATTTT

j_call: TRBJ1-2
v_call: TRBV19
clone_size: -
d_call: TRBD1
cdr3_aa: CASNPGTDYGYTF
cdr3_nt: TGTGCCAGTAACCCCGGGACAGACTATGGCTACACCTTC

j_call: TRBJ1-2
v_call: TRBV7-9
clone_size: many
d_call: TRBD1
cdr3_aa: CASSFDRANGYTF
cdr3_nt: TGTGCCAGCAGTTTTGACAGGGCCAATGGCTACACCTTC

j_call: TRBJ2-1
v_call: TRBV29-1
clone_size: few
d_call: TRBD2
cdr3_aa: CSAGTGTSSDEQFF
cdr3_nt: TGCAGCGCTGGAACCGGGACTAGCAGCGATGAGCAGTTCTTC

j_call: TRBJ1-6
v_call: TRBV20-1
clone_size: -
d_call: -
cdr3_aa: CSASNREGNSPLHF
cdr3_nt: TGCAGTGCTAGTAACAGGGAAGGGAATTCACCCCTCCACTTT

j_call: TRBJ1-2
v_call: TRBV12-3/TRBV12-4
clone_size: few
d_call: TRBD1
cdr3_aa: CASTIDRDYGYTF
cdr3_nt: TGTGCCAGCACCATAGACAGGGACTATGGCTACACCTTC

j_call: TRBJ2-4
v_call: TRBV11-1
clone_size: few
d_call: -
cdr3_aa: CASSFLTTGTPRKEAKNIQYF
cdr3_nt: TGTGCCAGCAGCTTCCTAACCACCGGGACACCCCGCAAGGAAGCCAAAAACATTCAGTACTTC

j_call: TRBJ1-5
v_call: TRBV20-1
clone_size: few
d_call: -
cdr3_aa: CSARDSWSNQPQHF
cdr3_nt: TGCAGTGCTAGAGACAGTTGGAGCAATCAGCCCCAGCATTTT

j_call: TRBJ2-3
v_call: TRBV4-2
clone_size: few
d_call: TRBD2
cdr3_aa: CASGATSAADTQYF
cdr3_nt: TGTGCCAGCGGGGCGACTAGCGCGGCAGATACGCAGTATTTT

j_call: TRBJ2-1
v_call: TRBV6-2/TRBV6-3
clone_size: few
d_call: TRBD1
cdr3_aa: CASSQGQGTGNEQFF
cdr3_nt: TGTGCCAGCAGTCAGGGACAGGGTACAGGCAATGAGCAGTTCTTC

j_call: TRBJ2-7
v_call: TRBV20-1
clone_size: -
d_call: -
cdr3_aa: CSARDLNGGRPYEQYF
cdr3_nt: TGCAGTGCTAGGGATCTGAACGGGGGGCGCCCCTACGAGCAGTACTTC

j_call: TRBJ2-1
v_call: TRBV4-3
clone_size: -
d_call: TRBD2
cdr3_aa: CASSVKSGTSNNEQFF
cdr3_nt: TGCGCCAGCAGCGTAAAGTCCGGGACTAGCAACAATGAGCAGTTCTTC

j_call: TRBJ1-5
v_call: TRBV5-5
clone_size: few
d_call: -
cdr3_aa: CASSTAPLGTHNQPQHF
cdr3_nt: TGTGCCAGCAGCACCGCGCCCCTCGGGACCCACAATCAGCCCCAGCATTTT

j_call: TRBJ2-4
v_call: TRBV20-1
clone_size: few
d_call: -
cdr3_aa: CSAGGRNIQYF
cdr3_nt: TGCAGTGCTGGGGGGAGAAACATTCAGTACTTC

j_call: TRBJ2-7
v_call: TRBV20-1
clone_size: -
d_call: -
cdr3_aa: CSARALSTNAYEQYF
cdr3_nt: TGCAGTGCTAGAGCGCTCAGCACTAATGCCTACGAGCAGTACTTC

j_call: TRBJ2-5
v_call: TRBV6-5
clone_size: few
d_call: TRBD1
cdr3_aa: CASSYWDSQEAQYF
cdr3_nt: TGTGCCAGCAGTTACTGGGACAGTCAAGAGGCCCAGTACTTC

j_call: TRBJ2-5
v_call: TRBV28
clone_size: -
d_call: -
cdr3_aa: CASTIGTGEETQYF
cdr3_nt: TGTGCCAGCACCATCGGGACCGGGGAAGAGACCCAGTACTTC

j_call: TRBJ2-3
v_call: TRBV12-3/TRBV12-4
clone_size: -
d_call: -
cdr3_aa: CASSFSGLSTDVQYF
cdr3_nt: TGTGCCAGCAGTTTTTCAGGCTTGAGCACAGATGTGCAGTATTTT

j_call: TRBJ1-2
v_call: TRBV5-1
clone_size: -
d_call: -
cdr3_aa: CATAPGDRYGYTF
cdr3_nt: TGCGCCACCGCGCCAGGGGATCGCTATGGCTACACCTTC

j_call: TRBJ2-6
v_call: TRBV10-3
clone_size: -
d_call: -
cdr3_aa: CAISPYGYDVLTF
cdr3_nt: TGTGCCATCAGCCCTTATGGTTACGACGTCCTGACTTTC

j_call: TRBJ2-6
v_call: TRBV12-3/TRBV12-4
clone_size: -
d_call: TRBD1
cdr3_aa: CASSSGTGPGANVLTF
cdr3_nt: TGTGCCAGCAGCTCCGGGACAGGTCCTGGGGCCAACGTCCTGACTTTC

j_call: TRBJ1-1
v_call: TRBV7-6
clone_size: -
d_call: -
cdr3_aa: CASSCTSWNTEAFF
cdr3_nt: TGTGCCAGCAGTTGCACCTCTTGGAACACTGAAGCTTTCTTT

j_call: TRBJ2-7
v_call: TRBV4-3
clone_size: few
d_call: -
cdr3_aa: CASSQDKGRFDEQYF
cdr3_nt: TGCGCCAGCAGCCAAGATAAGGGGAGGTTCGACGAGCAGTACTTC

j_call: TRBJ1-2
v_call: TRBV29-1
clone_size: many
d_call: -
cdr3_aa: CSVVTGNGYTF
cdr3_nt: TGCAGCGTTGTCACAGGGAATGGCTACACCTTC

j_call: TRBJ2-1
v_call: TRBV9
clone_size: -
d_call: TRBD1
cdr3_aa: CASRGQGARVNEQFF
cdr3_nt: TGTGCCAGCAGGGGACAGGGGGCGAGGGTCAATGAGCAGTTCTTC

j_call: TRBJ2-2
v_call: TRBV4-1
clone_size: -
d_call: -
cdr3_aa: CASSLRLDLVNTGELFF
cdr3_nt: TGCGCCAGCAGCCTCCGCCTAGACCTGGTGAACACCGGGGAGCTGTTTTTT

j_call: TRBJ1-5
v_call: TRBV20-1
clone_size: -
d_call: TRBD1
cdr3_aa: CSAMQGAGQPQHF
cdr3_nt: TGCAGTGCTATGCAGGGGGCTGGGCAGCCCCAGCATTTT

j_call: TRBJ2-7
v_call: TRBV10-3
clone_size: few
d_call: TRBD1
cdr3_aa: CAISPGTGIDYEQYF
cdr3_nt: TGTGCCATCAGTCCGGGGACAGGGATCGACTACGAGCAGTACTTC

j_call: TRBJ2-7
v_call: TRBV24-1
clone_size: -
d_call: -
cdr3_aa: CATSEKHWIPYEQYF
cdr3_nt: TGTGCCACCAGTGAAAAACACTGGATTCCCTACGAGCAGTACTTC

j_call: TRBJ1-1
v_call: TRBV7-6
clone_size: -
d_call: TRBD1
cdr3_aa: CASSLDREEVAFF
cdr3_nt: TGTGCCAGCAGCCTGGACAGGGAGGAGGTAGCTTTCTTT

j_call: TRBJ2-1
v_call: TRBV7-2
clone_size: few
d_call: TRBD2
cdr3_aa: CASSPSVASGGQQFF
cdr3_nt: TGTGCCAGCAGCCCATCCGTGGCTAGCGGGGGGCAGCAGTTCTTC

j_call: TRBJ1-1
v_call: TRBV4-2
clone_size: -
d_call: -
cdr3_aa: CASSQQGLKAAQVAFF
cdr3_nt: TGTGCCAGCAGCCAGCAGGGGCTCAAAGCGGCTCAGGTAGCTTTCTTT

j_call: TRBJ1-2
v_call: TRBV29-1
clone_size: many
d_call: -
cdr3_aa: CSVEARRDYGYTF
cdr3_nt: TGCAGCGTTGAAGCCCGCAGGGACTATGGCTACACCTTC

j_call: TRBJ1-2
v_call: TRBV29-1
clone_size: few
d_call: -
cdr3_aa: CSVVQDLDRNNYGYTF
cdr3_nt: TGCAGCGTTGTCCAAGACCTGGACAGAAATAACTATGGCTACACCTTC

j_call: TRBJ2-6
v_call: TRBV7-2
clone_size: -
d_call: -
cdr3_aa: CASSLNVANVLTF
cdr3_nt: TGTGCCAGCAGCTTAAACGTAGCCAACGTCCTGACTTTC

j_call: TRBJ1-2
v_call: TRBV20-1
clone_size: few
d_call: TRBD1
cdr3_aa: CSATQQGRYGYTF
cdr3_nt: TGCAGTGCCACCCAACAGGGGAGGTATGGCTACACCTTC

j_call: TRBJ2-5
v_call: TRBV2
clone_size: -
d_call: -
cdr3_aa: CASSEVMYEAFGETQYF
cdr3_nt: TGTGCCAGCAGTGAAGTCATGTATGAGGCTTTCGGAGAGACCCAGTACTTC

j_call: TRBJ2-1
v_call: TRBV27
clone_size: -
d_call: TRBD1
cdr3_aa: CASSLISTGQGPFF
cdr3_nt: TGTGCCAGCAGTTTGATTTCGACGGGACAGGGTCCGTTCTTC